These 25 T cell receptor beta chains were sequenced from one sample in a study of blood T cell repertoires in COVID-19. This table comes from immunoSEQ multiplex PCR, and its TCRdb copy is limited to in-frame clones, with some not included. The data contain about 170,000 clones, about 89% of them singletons. Sequencing used PBMCs or T cells enriched from blood (not recorded which). These receptors came from a woman aged 18-29 years who had recovered from COVID-19.

This clone came up a few times. The sample contains more than one DNA sequence encoding this CDR3. V and J are TRBV7-9 and TRBJ1-1; D remains unclear. V was pared by 1 base and J by 1 base, with 7 bases between. Germline values: CDR1 SEHNR, CDR2 FQNEAQ (reference sequence). The CDR3 runs to 14 residues. CDR3 sequence reads: CASSLGGENTEAFF. CDR3 DNA sequence: TGTGCCAGCAGCTTAGGAGGAGAGAACACTGAAGCTTTCTTT.

This chain uses TRBV7-9 with TRBJ1-6; 10 positions match TRBD1. Germline CDR1 reads SEHNR; CDR2 reads FQNEAQ (reference sequence). V shed 5 bases, J shed 6 bases, and the junction held 7 bases outside the gene matches. The CDR3 extends over 16 amino acids. The CDR3 reads CASSPYGTGANSPLHF. The CDR3 coding sequence is TGTGCCAGCAGCCCGTATGGGACAGGGGCTAATTCACCCCTCCACTTT.

J is TRBJ1-5 and V is TRBV7-9, with TRBD1 matching 7 bases. The trim removed 4 bases at V and 4 bases at J, leaving 7 bases unmatched. The length of the CDR3 is 15 residues. The V gene's germline CDR1 is SEHNR and CDR2 FQNEAQ (reference sequence). The CDR3 DNA is TGTGCCAGCAGCTCCTCAGGGGGACGTAATCAGCCCCAGCATTTT. It translates to CASSSSGGRNQPQHF.

This clone was detected a few times. The chain recombines TRBV5-1 with TRBJ1-6; 8 bases agree with TRBD1. V lost 4 bases, J lost 8 bases, and 5 bases stayed unmatched. The CDR3 has 14 amino acids. Germline loops: CDR1 SGHRS, CDR2 YFSETQ. CDR3 coding DNA: TGCGCCAGCAGCGAGGCAGGGGGCCATTCACCCCTCCACTTT. This gives the protein CASSEAGGHSPLHF. The full variable domain, completed using reference TRBV5-1 and TRBJ1-6, is KAGVTQTPRYLIKTRGQQVTLSCSPISGHRSVSWYQQTPGQGLQFLFEYFSETQRNKGNFPGRFSGRQFSNSRSEMNVSTLELGDSALYLCASSEAGGHSPLHFGNGTRLTVT.

The chain combines TRBV28 with TRBJ2-7; TRBD1 might be the D (5 bases). Germline CDR1 MDHEN, CDR2 SYDVKM. There are 12 residues in the CDR3. V was shortened by 2 bases and J by 9 bases, with 11 bases between the two germline ends. CDR3 sequence (DNA): TGTGCCAGCAGTTTAGTGGGGCAGCGGCAGTACTTC. Its protein is CASSLVGQRQYF.

This clone was found a few times. The chain has TRBV19 and TRBJ2-7, with 10 positions matching TRBD2. Looked up from germline, CDR1 is LNHDA and CDR2 is SQIVND (reference sequence). The junction had 12 bases not matched to a gene; V was cut back by 5 bases and J by 2 bases. The CDR3 contains 17 residues. The CDR3 region has the DNA TGTGCCAGTAGTGCCGAACTAGCGGGACCCACAACCTACGAGCAGTACTTC. Its protein is CASSAELAGPTTYEQYF. Together with reference TRBV19 and TRBJ2-7, the CDR3 gives the full variable domain: DGGITQSPKYLFRKEGQNVTLSCEQNLNHDAMYWYRQDPGQGLRLIYYSQIVNDFQKGDIAEGYSVSREKKESFPLTVTSAQKNPTAFYLCASSAELAGPTTYEQYFGPGTRLTVT.

The rearrangement joins TRBV27 to TRBJ2-5; tentatively, D is TRBD1 (5 bases). Germline CDR1 reads MNHEY; CDR2 reads SMNVEV (reference sequence). The CDR3 is made up of 15 amino acids. With 5 bases removed from V and 7 bases from J, the gap between germline ends came to 20 bases. As DNA, the CDR3 is TGTGCCAGCAGTACATCAGGGTCCCCCATTGGGACCCAGTACTTC. Translation: CASSTSGSPIGTQYF.

The chain is built from TRBV5-1 and TRBJ2-1; possibly TRBD2 for D (6 bases). Germline CDR1 is SGHRS and CDR2 is YFSETQ. Between the trimmed V and J ends, which lost 0 bases and 6 bases, there was a span of 13 bases. This CDR3 is 15 amino acids long. The CDR3 DNA reads as TGCGCCAGCAGCTTGGGCCTCGGGACTTCCAATGAGCAGTTCTTC. This encodes CASSLGLGTSNEQFF.

The rearrangement joins TRBV30 to TRBJ1-6; D ambiguous. This CDR3 is built from 16 residues. CDR1 and CDR2 from the germline V gene are GTSNPN and SVGIG (reference sequence). Trimming removed 0 bases from V and 7 bases from J, with 16 bases in between. The chain's CDR3 is CAWSVPRTAPNSPLHF. The CDR3, as DNA: TGTGCCTGGAGTGTACCTCGAACAGCACCAAATTCACCCCTCCACTTT.

The genes are TRBV30 and TRBJ2-6; the D is unclear. The CDR3 spans 13 residues. V lost 2 bases and J lost 3, with 5 bases in between. Germline-derived CDR1 and CDR2 are GTSNPN and SVGIG (reference sequence). CDR3 residues: CAWSPNGANVLTF. The CDR3 region has the DNA TGTGCCTGGAGTCCAAATGGGGCCAACGTCCTGACTTTC.

CDR3 sequence (DNA): TGTGCCACCAGCAGACCCTTGGCTAGCGGGCAAGAGACCCAGTACTTC. Residues: CATSRPLASGQETQYF. The chain employs TRBV15 and TRBJ2-5, with 8 bases identical to TRBD2. Per the germline V gene, CDR1 is LNHNV and CDR2 is YYDKDF (reference sequence). The ends lost 2 bases at V and 2 bases at J; junction bases unmatched: 7. The CDR3 is 16 residues long.

The chain has TRBV5-1 and TRBJ2-2, with D perhaps matching TRBD2 (6 bases). Per germline, CDR1 SGHRS and CDR2 YFSETQ. With 3 bases removed from V and 0 bases from J, the gap between germline ends came to 9 bases. The CDR3 is 15 residues long. The CDR3 sequence is CASSSGGANTGELFF. Here the CDR3 DNA reads TGCGCCAGCAGCTCCGGGGGTGCGAACACCGGGGAGCTGTTTTTT.

The table lists this clone with a count of one. The genes are TRBV28 and TRBJ2-7; 8 bases match TRBD1. The CDR3 spans 14 residues. Looked up from germline, CDR1 is MDHEN and CDR2 is SYDVKM. J lost 3 bases, V lost 8 bases, and 9 bases had no gene match. CDR3 amino acids: CASGNGQGFYEQYF. In DNA form, the CDR3 reads TGTGCCAGCGGAAACGGACAGGGCTTCTACGAGCAGTACTTC.

J is TRBJ2-5 and V is TRBV7-2; 12 nucleotides match TRBD2. This CDR3 has 15 amino acids. The germline CDR1 and CDR2 sequences are SGHTA and FQGNSA. Trimming at V came to 5 bases and at J to 4 bases, leaving 5 bases not matched to a gene. The CDR3 spells CASSGLGLAGETQYF. The CDR3, as DNA: TGTGCCAGCAGCGGACTGGGACTAGCGGGAGAGACCCAGTACTTC.

The sample holds one count of this clone. The chain links TRBV9 to TRBJ2-5; D gene uncertain. Germline V gene lookup returns CDR1 SGDLS and CDR2 YYNGEE. The V end lost 2 bases, the J end lost 4 bases, and 6 bases lay between the germline ends. The CDR3 length is 12 residues. CDR3 coding DNA: TGTGCCAGCAGCGTCACGGGAGAGACCCAGTACTTC. It specifies CASSVTGETQYF.

The chain's CDR3 is CACDQGSSTDTQYF. Here the CDR3 DNA reads TGTGCCTGCGACCAGGGGTCTAGCACAGATACGCAGTATTTT. The V gene is TRBV30, the J gene TRBJ2-3; possible D gene TRBD1, 6 bases. The V gene's germline CDR1 is GTSNPN and CDR2 SVGIG (reference sequence). This CDR3 spans 14 amino acids. V gave up 6 bases and J gave up 0 bases, with 13 bases separating them.

The rearrangement uses TRBV6-5 and TRBJ1-5; D perhaps matches TRBD1 (5 bases). CDR1 and CDR2 from the germline V gene are MNHEY and SVGAGI. The CDR3 is 15 amino acids. Trimming shortened V by 5 bases and J by 6 bases, and 17 bases separated the two germline ends. Here the CDR3 DNA reads TGTGCCAGCAGTAGCGCGAGCGCACAGGTTCAGCCCCAGCATTTT. Translated, it gives CASSSASAQVQPQHF.

The chain recombines TRBV5-8 with TRBJ2-1; tentatively, D is TRBD2 (6 bases). V was pared by 7 bases and J by 10 bases, with 15 bases between. The CDR3 consists of 12 residues. Germline CDR1 and CDR2: SGHTS and YDEGEE. Here the CDR3 reads CASSGLGLEQFF. For the CDR3, the DNA is TGTGCCAGCTCGGGACTCGGACTGGAGCAGTTCTTC.

Only one count was recorded for this clone. The J gene is TRBJ2-7, the V gene TRBV5-6, with a tentative D call TRBD1 (6 bases). The CDR3 totals 14 residues. Per the germline V gene, CDR1 is SGHDT and CDR2 is YYEEEE. The V gene lost 2 bases and the J gene lost 3 bases, with 12 bases spanning the gap. This CDR3 reads CASSFRTANYEQYF. CDR3 sequence (DNA): TGTGCCAGCAGCTTCCGGACAGCTAACTACGAGCAGTACTTC.

In its sample, this clone was seen once. V gene TRBV9 combines with J gene TRBJ2-3; 13 bases match TRBD2. Germline lookup yields CDR1 SGDLS and CDR2 YYNGEE. The CDR3 consists of 16 residues. Losses at the gene ends were 3 bases for V and 0 bases for J; bases not matched to a gene: 1. For the CDR3, the DNA is TGTGCCAGCAGCGAGGGACTAGCGGGAAGCACAGATACGCAGTATTTT. It codes for CASSEGLAGSTDTQYF.

The chain uses TRBV2 and TRBJ1-4; D may be TRBD1 (5 bases). Germline V gene data show CDR1 as SNHLY and CDR2 as FYNNEI. Trimming left V 6 bases short and J 0 bases short, with 8 bases between. This CDR3 region has 14 residues. The chain's CDR3 is CASSDSATNEKLFF. The CDR3 nucleotides read TGTGCCAGCAGCGACAGCGCAACTAATGAAAAACTGTTTTTT.

The V call is TRBV27, the J call TRBJ2-1, with a possible D match to TRBD2 (6 bases). CDR3 length: 15 amino acids. CDR1 and CDR2 from the germline V gene are MNHEY and SMNVEV (reference sequence). The V end lost 5 bases, the J end lost 0 bases, and 11 bases lay between the germline ends. The CDR3 sequence: CASSPGLTSYNEQFF. The CDR3 DNA is TGTGCCAGCAGTCCGGGACTCACCTCCTACAATGAGCAGTTCTTC.

The chain combines TRBV5-1 with TRBJ2-5; D unresolved. Germline values: CDR1 SGHRS, CDR2 YFSETQ. V was shortened by 4 bases and J by 2 bases, with 6 bases between the two germline ends. The CDR3 is 12 residues long. The CDR3 coding sequence is TGCGCCAGCAGCACAAAACAAGAGACCCAGTACTTC. Residues: CASSTKQETQYF.

The V gene is TRBV5-4, the J gene TRBJ2-5; D possibly corresponds to TRBD1 (6 bases). Germline loops: CDR1 SGHNT, CDR2 YYREEE (reference sequence). Trimming cost V 2 bases and J 5 bases, with 13 bases left between them. This CDR3 is built from 14 residues. CDR3 in DNA: TGTGCCAGCAGCTTCCTGTTTAGGGGGGAGACCCAGTACTTC. Its translation is CASSFLFRGETQYF.

In DNA, the CDR3 is TGTGCCAGTAGCGCTACAGGGTCAGATACGCAGTATTTT. Translated, it gives CASSATGSDTQYF. This chain uses TRBV19 with TRBJ2-3, with a weak D call TRBD1 (6 bases). CDR1 and CDR2 from the germline V gene are LNHDA and SQIVND (reference sequence). This CDR3 has 13 residues. V dropped 6 bases and J dropped 4 bases, with 11 bases sitting between them.